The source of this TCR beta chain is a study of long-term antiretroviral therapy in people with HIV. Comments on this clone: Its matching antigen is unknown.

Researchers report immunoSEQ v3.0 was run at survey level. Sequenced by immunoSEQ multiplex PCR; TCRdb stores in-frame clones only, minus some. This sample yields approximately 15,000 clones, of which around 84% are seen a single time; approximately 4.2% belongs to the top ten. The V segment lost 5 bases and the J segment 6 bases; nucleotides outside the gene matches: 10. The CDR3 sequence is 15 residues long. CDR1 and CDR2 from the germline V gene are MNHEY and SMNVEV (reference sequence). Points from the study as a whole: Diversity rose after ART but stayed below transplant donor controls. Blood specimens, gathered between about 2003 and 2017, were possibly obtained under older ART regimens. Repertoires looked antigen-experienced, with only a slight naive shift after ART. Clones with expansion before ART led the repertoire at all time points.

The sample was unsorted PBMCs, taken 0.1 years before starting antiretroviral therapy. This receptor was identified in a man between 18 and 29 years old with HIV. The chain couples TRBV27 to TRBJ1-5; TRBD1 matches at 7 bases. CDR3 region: CASSPRTGGSQPQHF. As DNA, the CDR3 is TGTGCCAGCAGTCCGAGGACAGGCGGAAGTCAGCCCCAGCATTTT.